The TCR beta chain under discussion was sequenced for a study of naive and memory T cell subsets. Ligated cDNA underwent four rounds of PCR with nested alpha and beta constant region primers and SP2. Each CDR3 protein gets one entry after TCRdb re-called the 5' RACE reads with MiXCR. The data show 50,000 to 60,000 distinct CDR3 sequences, 6% to 8% seen once. An oligonucleotide containing a UMI was ligated to the 3' end of TCR cDNA. Reverse transcription used DNase-treated unsorted total RNA, aiming for roughly 1 to 1,100 ng. This clonotype was counted only a few times. CDR3 size: 14 residues. Between the trimmed V and J ends, which lost 5 bases and 2 bases, there was a span of 12 bases. Germline CDR1 SGHRS, CDR2 YFSETQ.

The clonotype comes from a female donor in good health. The chain is built from TRBV5-1 and TRBJ2-3, with D tentatively TRBD1 (6 bases). The CDR3 loop is CASRLQGITDTQYF. Here the CDR3 DNA reads TGCGCCAGCAGGTTACAGGGAATCACAGATACGCAGTATTTT.